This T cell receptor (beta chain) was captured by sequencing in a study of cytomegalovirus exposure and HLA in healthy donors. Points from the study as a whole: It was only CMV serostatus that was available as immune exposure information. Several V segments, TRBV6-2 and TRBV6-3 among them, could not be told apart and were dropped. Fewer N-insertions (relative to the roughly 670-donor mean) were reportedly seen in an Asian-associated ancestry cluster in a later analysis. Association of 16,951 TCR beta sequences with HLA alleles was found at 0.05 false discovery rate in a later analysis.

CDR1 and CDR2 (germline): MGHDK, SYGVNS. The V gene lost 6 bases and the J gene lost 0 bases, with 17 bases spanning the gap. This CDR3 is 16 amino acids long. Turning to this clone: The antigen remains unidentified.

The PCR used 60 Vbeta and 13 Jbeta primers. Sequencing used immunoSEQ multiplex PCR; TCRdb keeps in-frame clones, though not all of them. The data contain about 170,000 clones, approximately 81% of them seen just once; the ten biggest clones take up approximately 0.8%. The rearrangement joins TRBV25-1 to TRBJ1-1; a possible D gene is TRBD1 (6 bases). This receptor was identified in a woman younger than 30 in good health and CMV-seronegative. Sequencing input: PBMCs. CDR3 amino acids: CASSPGTRGMNTEAFF. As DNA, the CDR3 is TGTGCCAGCAGCCCCGGGACAAGGGGCATGAACACTGAAGCTTTCTTT.